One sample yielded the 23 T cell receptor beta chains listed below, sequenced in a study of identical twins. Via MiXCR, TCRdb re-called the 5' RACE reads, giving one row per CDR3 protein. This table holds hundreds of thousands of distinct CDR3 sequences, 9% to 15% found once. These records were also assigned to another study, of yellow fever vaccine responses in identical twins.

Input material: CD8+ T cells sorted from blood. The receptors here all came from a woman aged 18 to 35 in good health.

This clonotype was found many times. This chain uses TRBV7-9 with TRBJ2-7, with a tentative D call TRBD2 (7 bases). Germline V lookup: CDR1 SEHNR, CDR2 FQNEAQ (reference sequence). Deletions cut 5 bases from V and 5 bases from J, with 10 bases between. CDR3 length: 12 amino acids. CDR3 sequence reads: CASSRGGDEQYV. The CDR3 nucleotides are TGTGCCAGCAGCAGGGGGGGGGACGAGCAGTACGTC.

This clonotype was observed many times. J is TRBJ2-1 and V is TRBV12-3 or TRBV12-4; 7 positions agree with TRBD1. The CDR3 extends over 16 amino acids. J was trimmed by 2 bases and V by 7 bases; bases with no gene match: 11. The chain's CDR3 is CASIHWAGGTYNEQFF. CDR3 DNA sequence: TGTGCCAGCATCCACTGGGCAGGGGGTACCTACAATGAGCAGTTCTTC.

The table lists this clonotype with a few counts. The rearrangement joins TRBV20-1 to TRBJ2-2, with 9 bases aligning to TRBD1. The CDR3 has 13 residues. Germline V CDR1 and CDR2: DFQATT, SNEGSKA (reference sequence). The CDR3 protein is CSLWDRDTGELFF. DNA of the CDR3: TGCAGCCTATGGGACAGGGACACCGGGGAGCTGTTTTTT.

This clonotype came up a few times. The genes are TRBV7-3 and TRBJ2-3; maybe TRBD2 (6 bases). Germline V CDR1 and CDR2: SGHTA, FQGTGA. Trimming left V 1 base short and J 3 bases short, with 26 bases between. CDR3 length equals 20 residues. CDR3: CASSLSDAPLALGSTDTQYF. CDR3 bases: TGTGCCAGCAGCTTAAGCGACGCGCCTCTAGCGCTAGGAAGTACAGATACGCAGTATTTT.

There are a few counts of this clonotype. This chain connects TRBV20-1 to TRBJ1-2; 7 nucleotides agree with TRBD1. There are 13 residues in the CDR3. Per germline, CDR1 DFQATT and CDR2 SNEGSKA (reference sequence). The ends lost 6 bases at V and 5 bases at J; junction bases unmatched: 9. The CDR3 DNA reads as TGCAGTGCCAGCCGGGACAGTAGGTATGGCTACACCTTC. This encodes CSASRDSRYGYTF.

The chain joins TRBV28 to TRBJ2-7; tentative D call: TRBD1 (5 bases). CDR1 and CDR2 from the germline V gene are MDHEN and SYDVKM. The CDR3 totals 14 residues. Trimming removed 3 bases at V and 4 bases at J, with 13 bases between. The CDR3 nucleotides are TGTGCCAGCAGTTTTAGGGGCAAGGGGTACGAGCAGTACTTC. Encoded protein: CASSFRGKGYEQYF.

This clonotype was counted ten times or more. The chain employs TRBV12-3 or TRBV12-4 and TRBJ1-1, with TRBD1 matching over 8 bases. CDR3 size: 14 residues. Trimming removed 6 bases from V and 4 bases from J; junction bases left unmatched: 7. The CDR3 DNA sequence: TGTGCCAGCAGCCGAGACAGGGGAAGCACTGAAGCTTTCTTT. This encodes CASSRDRGSTEAFF.

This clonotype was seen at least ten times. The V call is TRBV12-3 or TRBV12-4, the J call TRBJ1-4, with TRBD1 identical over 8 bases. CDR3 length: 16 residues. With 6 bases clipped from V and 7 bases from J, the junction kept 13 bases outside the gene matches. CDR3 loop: CASRITSGTGAEKLFF. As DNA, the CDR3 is TGTGCCAGCAGGATCACTTCCGGGACAGGAGCTGAAAAACTGTTTTTT.

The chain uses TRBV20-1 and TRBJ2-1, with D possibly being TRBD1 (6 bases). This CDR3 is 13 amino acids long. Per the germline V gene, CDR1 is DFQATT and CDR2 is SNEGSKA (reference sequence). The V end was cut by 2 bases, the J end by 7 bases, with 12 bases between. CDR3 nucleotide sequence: TGCAGTGCTAGACCTCATGACAGGAATGAGCAGTTCTTC. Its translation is CSARPHDRNEQFF.

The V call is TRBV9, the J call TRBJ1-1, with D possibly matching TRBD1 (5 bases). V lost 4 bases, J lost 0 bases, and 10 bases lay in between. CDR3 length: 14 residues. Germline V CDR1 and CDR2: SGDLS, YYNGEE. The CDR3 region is CASSNRQLNTEAFF. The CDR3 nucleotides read TGTGCCAGCAGCAATAGACAGCTGAACACTGAAGCTTTCTTT.

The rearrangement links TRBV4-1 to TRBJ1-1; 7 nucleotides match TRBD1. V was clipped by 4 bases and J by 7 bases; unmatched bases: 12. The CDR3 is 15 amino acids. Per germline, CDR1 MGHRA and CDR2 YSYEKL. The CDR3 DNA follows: TGCGCCAGCAGCCTTCGTAGACAGGGAACGAGTGAAGCTTTCTTT. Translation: CASSLRRQGTSEAFF.

CDR3 amino acids: CATSRVEGEKLFF. The CDR3 DNA reads TGTGCCACCAGCAGAGTTGAGGGAGAAAAACTGTTTTTT. The J gene is TRBJ1-4, the V gene TRBV15; D gene uncertain. Germline loops: CDR1 LNHNV, CDR2 YYDKDF (reference sequence). V lost 1 base and J lost 8, with 8 bases in between. The CDR3 totals 13 residues.

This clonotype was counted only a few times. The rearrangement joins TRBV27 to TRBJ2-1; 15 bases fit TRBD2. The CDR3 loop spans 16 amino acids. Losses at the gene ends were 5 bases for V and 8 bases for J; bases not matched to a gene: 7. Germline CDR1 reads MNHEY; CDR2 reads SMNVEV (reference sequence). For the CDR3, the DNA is TGTGCCAGCAGTGCGGGGACTAGCGGGAGGTGGGATGAGCAGTTCTTC. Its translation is CASSAGTSGRWDEQFF.

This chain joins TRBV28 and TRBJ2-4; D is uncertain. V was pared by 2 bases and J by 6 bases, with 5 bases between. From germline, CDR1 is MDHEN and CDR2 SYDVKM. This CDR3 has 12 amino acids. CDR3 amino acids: CASSLNGNIQYF. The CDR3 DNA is TGTGCCAGCAGTTTAAACGGAAACATTCAGTACTTC.

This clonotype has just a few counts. As DNA, the CDR3 is TGTGCCAGCTGCGCCCGCGAGGATACCCAGTACTTC. It yields the protein CASCAREDTQYF. V gene TRBV3-1 combines with J gene TRBJ2-5; D gene uncertain. V gave up 8 bases and J gave up 8 bases, with 15 bases separating them. This CDR3 has 12 residues. From germline, CDR1 is LGHDT and CDR2 YNNKEL (reference sequence).

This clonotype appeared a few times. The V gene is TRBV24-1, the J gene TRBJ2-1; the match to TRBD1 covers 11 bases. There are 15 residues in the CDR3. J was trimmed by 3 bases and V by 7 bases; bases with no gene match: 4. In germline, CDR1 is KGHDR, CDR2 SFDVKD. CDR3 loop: CATRGQGAIYNEQFF. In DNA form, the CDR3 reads TGTGCCACCAGAGGACAGGGGGCCATCTACAATGAGCAGTTCTTC.

In DNA form, the CDR3 reads TGCAGTGCCCACCTGGGGGGCTTGGAGGGTGAGCAGTTCTTC. Encoded protein: CSAHLGGLEGEQFF. The chain recombines TRBV20-1 with TRBJ2-1; either TRBD1 or TRBD2 may fit D (6 bases each). The CDR3 loop spans 14 amino acids. V was cut by 6 bases and J by 9 bases, with 21 bases left in between. Germline CDR1 DFQATT, CDR2 SNEGSKA (reference sequence).

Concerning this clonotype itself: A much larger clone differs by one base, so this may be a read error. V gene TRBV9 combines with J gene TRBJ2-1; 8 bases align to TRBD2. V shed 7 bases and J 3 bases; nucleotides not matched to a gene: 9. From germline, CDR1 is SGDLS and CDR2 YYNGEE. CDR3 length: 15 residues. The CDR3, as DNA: TGTGCCAGCGGCCCCGGGGGGGCTGGCTACAATGAGCAGTTCTTC. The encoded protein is CASGPGGAGYNEQFF.

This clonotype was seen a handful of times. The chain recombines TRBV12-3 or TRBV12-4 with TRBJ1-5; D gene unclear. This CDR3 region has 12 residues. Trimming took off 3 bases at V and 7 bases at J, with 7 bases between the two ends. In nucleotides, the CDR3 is TGTGCCAGCAGTTTTTCTGGGCAGCCCCAGCATTTT. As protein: CASSFSGQPQHF.

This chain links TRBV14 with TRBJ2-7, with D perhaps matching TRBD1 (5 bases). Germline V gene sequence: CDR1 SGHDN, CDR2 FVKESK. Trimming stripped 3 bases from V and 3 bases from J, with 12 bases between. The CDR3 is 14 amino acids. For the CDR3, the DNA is TGTGCCAGCAGCCAGAGGACAAAGCACTACGAGCAGTACTTC. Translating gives CASSQRTKHYEQYF.

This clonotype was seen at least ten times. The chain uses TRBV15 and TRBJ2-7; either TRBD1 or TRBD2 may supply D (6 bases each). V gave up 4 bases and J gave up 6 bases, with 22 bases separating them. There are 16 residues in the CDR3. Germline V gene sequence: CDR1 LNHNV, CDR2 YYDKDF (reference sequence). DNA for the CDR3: TGTGCCACCAGCAAATGGGGGGTAGTACAGGGAGGCGAGCAGTACTTC. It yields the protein CATSKWGVVQGGEQYF. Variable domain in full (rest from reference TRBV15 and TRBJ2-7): DAMVIQNPRYQVTQFGKPVTLSCSQTLNHNVMYWYQQKSSQAPKLLFHYYDKDFNNEADTPDNFQSRRPNTSFCFLDIRSPGLGDTAMYLCATSKWGVVQGGEQYFGPGTRLTVT.

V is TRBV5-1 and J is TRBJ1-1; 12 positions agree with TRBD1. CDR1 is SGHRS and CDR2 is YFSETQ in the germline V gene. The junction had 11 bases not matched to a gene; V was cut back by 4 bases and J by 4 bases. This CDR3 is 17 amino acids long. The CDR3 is CASSTRDRGPGGTEAFF. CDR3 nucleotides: TGCGCCAGCAGCACCCGGGACAGGGGGCCCGGGGGCACTGAAGCTTTCTTT.

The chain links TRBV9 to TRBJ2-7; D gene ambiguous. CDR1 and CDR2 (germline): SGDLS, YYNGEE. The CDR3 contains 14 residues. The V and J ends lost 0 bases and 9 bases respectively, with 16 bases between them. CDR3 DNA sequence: TGTGCCAGCAGCGTAGCACCTGGCGGAGAGGTGCAGTACTTC. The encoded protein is CASSVAPGGEVQYF. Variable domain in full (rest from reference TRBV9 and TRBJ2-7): DSGVTQTPKHLITATGQRVTLRCSPRSGDLSVYWYQQSLDQGLQFLIQYYNGEERAKGNILERFSAQQFPDLHSELNLSSLELGDSALYFCASSVAPGGEVQYFGPGTRLTVT.